Following are 29 T cell receptor beta chains from one sample sequenced in a study of memory CD4+ T cells and cytomegalovirus serostatus. The sort gate was single viable CD3+CD4+CD8-CD45RO+ cells for memory CD4+ T cells. The table came from immunoSEQ multiplex PCR; TCRdb's copy has only in-frame clones and leaves some out. Here the sample spans 50,000 to 75,000 clones, roughly four fifths being singletons. Sample: memory CD4+ T cells from blood. These receptors were obtained from an adult in good health and CMV-seronegative.

The rearrangement uses TRBV5-1 and TRBJ2-7, with a possible D match to TRBD1 (5 bases). This CDR3 is 11 amino acids long. V gave up 4 bases and J gave up 5 bases, with 7 bases separating them. The germline CDR1 and CDR2 sequences are SGHRS and YFSETQ. Written as DNA, the CDR3 is TGCGCCAGCAGCATAGGGGACGAGCAGTACTTC. Protein: CASSIGDEQYF.

The J gene is TRBJ2-3, the V gene TRBV10-3; 7 bases align to TRBD1. Germline values: CDR1 ENHRY, CDR2 SYGVKD. Trimming cost V 4 bases and J 4 bases; bases outside gene matches: 8. There are 15 residues in the CDR3. CDR3 loop: CAISGGGLRADTQYF. In DNA form, the CDR3 reads TGTGCCATCAGTGGAGGGGGCCTTAGGGCAGATACGCAGTATTTT.

Turning to this clone: The sample carries other DNA sequences with the same CDR3. The CDR3 region is CASSLDGSSGNTIYF. CDR3 DNA: TGCGCCAGCAGCTTGGACGGCAGCTCTGGAAACACCATATATTTT. This chain joins TRBV5-1 and TRBJ1-3; D uncertain. The germline V gene has CDR1 SGHRS and CDR2 YFSETQ. This CDR3 comprises 15 residues. V was pared by 0 bases and J by 0 bases, with 7 bases between.

V gene TRBV5-6 combines with J gene TRBJ2-5; no clear D gene. Trimming shortened V by 0 bases and J by 9 bases, and 9 bases separated the two germline ends. The CDR3 spans 12 residues. Per the germline V gene, CDR1 is SGHDT and CDR2 is YYEEEE. CDR3 residues: CASSLVDSAQYF. The CDR3 DNA reads TGTGCCAGCAGCTTGGTCGACTCGGCCCAGTACTTC.

The sample holds one count of this clone. V is TRBV15 and J is TRBJ2-7; either TRBD1 or TRBD2 may supply D (5 bases each). V was trimmed by 5 bases and J by 0 bases, leaving 14 bases between them. This CDR3 is built from 15 residues. Germline lookup yields CDR1 LNHNV and CDR2 YYDKDF (reference sequence). CDR3 bases: TGTGCCACCAGCGGAGGCGCAGGGAGCTCCTACGAGCAGTACTTC. Its translation is CATSGGAGSSYEQYF.

V usage is TRBV6-5 and J usage is TRBJ2-2; D not certain. CDR3 length: 15 amino acids. Germline-derived CDR1 and CDR2 are MNHEY and SVGAGI. The germline V and J ends were trimmed by 4 bases and 0 bases, with 9 bases remaining between them. The CDR3 region is CASSSLPTNTGELFF. The CDR3 DNA sequence: TGTGCCAGCAGTTCGCTCCCCACGAACACCGGGGAGCTGTTTTTT.

The chain recombines TRBV6-6 with TRBJ2-6; D gene unclear. CDR1 and CDR2 from the germline V gene are MNHNY and SVGAGI (reference sequence). This CDR3 has 16 residues. The V end lost 6 bases, the J end lost 0 bases, and 12 bases lay between the germline ends. The CDR3 DNA is TGTGCCAGCAGACCGCGGTCGTACTCTGGGGCCAACGTCCTGACTTTC. Its translation: CASRPRSYSGANVLTF.

The gene calls are TRBV18 and TRBJ2-4; D possibly corresponds to TRBD2 (5 bases). From germline, CDR1 is KGHSH and CDR2 LQKENI. Trimming left V 2 bases short and J 2 bases short, with 10 bases between. The CDR3 covers 15 residues. The CDR3 region is CASSPIGKTKNIQYF. In DNA, the CDR3 is TGTGCCAGCTCACCAATCGGGAAAACCAAAAACATTCAGTACTTC.

In this sample, this clone turned up once. The chain has TRBV7-2 and TRBJ1-1, with D unclear. Germline-derived CDR1 and CDR2 are SGHTA and FQGNSA. There are 14 residues in the CDR3. The V end lost 4 bases, the J end lost 1 base, and 10 bases lay between the germline ends. For the CDR3, the DNA is TGTGCCAGCAGCTCACAATCCAGGAACACTGAAGCTTTCTTT. This codes for CASSSQSRNTEAFF.

V and J are TRBV10-1 and TRBJ1-5; 7 bases are shared with TRBD1. Germline loops: CDR1 WNHNN, CDR2 SYGVQD (reference sequence). This CDR3 region has 13 residues. Germline trimming cut 7 bases from V and 6 bases from J; bases unmatched to any gene: 6. CDR3 sequence: CASIHRGAQPQHF. DNA of the CDR3: TGCGCCAGCATTCACAGGGGCGCTCAGCCCCAGCATTTT.

This chain connects TRBV5-1 to TRBJ1-1; D remains ambiguous. The CDR3 is 13 residues long. Per germline, CDR1 SGHRS and CDR2 YFSETQ. V was clipped by 4 bases and J by 5 bases, with 12 bases between them. Written as DNA, the CDR3 is TGCGCCAGCAGCACAGCCCTGAGTACTGAAGCTTTCTTT. This sequence encodes CASSTALSTEAFF.

Only a few counts were recorded for this clone. V gene TRBV7-9 combines with J gene TRBJ1-1; 7 bases match TRBD1. The CDR3 spans 16 residues. The ends lost 1 base at V and 3 bases at J; junction bases unmatched: 8. The germline V gene encodes CDR1 SEHNR and CDR2 FQNEAQ (reference sequence). Written as DNA, the CDR3 is TGTGCCAGCAGCTTAGTTGTGAGGGGGCCGGACACTGAAGCTTTCTTT. Translated, it gives CASSLVVRGPDTEAFF.

This clone was picked up one time. The chain joins TRBV5-1 to TRBJ2-2; the D is unclear. This CDR3 region has 17 residues. Trimming stripped 0 bases from V and 2 bases from J, with 14 bases between. The germline CDR1 and CDR2 sequences are SGHRS and YFSETQ. For the CDR3, the DNA is TGCGCCAGCAGCTTGGCTTCTGTACTCTCTAACACCGGGGAGCTGTTTTTT. The encoded protein is CASSLASVLSNTGELFF. Variable domain in full (rest from reference TRBV5-1 and TRBJ2-2): KAGVTQTPRYLIKTRGQQVTLSCSPISGHRSVSWYQQTPGQGLQFLFEYFSETQRNKGNFPGRFSGRQFSNSRSEMNVSTLELGDSALYLCASSLASVLSNTGELFFGEGSRLTVL.

The chain couples TRBV5-5 to TRBJ2-1, with 9 bases lining up with TRBD1. Trimming at V came to 2 bases and at J to 15 bases, leaving 9 bases not matched to a gene. CDR3 length equals 13 residues. Germline V lookup: CDR1 SGHKS, CDR2 YYEKEE (reference sequence). The CDR3 bases are TGTGCCAGCAGCTTAACCGGGACAGGGTCTTGGTTCTTC. Translating it yields CASSLTGTGSWFF.

This chain uses TRBV10-3 with TRBJ1-3; unclear D gene. V lost 6 bases, J lost 0 bases, and 18 bases lay in between. This CDR3 is built from 17 residues. Germline lookup yields CDR1 ENHRY and CDR2 SYGVKD. DNA for the CDR3: TGTGCCATCAGGGCGGACCGCACCATCAACTCTGGAAACACCATATATTTT. It translates to CAIRADRTINSGNTIYF.

V usage is TRBV9 and J usage is TRBJ2-3, with 12 positions matching TRBD2. Germline CDR1 SGDLS, CDR2 YYNGEE. J gave up 5 bases and V 0 bases, and 7 bases lay outside the gene matches. The CDR3 covers 17 residues. The CDR3 nucleotides read TGTGCCAGCAGCGTAGGAGGGGCTAGCGGGGGGGGAGATACGCAGTATTTT. It specifies CASSVGGASGGGDTQYF.

V usage is TRBV7-3 and J usage is TRBJ2-2, with 10 positions matching TRBD2. The CDR3 extends over 14 amino acids. V was pared by 7 bases and J by 4 bases, with 3 bases of the junction left unmatched. Germline V lookup: CDR1 SGHTA, CDR2 FQGTGA. CDR3 region: CASKAGGPTGELFF. The CDR3 bases are TGTGCCAGCAAAGCGGGAGGGCCCACCGGGGAGCTGTTTTTT.

This chain connects TRBV2 to TRBJ2-5, with 10 nucleotides matching TRBD1. This CDR3 is 15 amino acids long. The V gene end was trimmed by 4 bases and the J gene end by 5 bases; junction bases not matched to a gene: 7. Germline V gene lookup returns CDR1 SNHLY and CDR2 FYNNEI. The CDR3 sequence: CASSAGTGDRETQYF. The CDR3 DNA reads as TGTGCCAGCAGTGCCGGGACAGGGGATCGGGAGACCCAGTACTTC.

This clone was found a few times. This rearrangement joins TRBV4-1 to TRBJ1-2; D uncertain. V lost 0 bases and J lost 4, with 12 bases in between. This CDR3 contains 15 residues. Germline V lookup: CDR1 MGHRA, CDR2 YSYEKL. The CDR3 DNA follows: TGCGCCAGCAGCCAAGAGTTAGGGAGACTCTATGGCTACACCTTC. Translation gives CASSQELGRLYGYTF.

V gene TRBV2 combines with J gene TRBJ1-2, with D possibly being TRBD1 (5 bases). Trimming pared 4 bases from V and 4 bases from J, leaving 13 bases between. Per the germline V gene, CDR1 is SNHLY and CDR2 is FYNNEI. CDR3 length equals 14 residues. The CDR3 region is CASSAPGRGYGYTF. CDR3 in DNA: TGTGCCAGCAGTGCCCCGGGTAGGGGCTATGGCTACACCTTC.

The chain couples TRBV18 to TRBJ2-5; D is unresolved. The CDR3 totals 14 residues. CDR1 is KGHSH, CDR2 LQKENI, per germline. Deletions cut 1 base from V and 5 bases from J, with 11 bases between. The CDR3 sequence: CASSPQGLGETQYF. The CDR3 nucleotides read TGTGCCAGCTCACCACAAGGGCTAGGGGAGACCCAGTACTTC.

The chain employs TRBV9 and TRBJ2-5; 7 bases map to TRBD1. The CDR3 totals 15 residues. V lost 4 bases to trimming and J lost 5 bases; unmatched junction nucleotides: 11. Germline values: CDR1 SGDLS, CDR2 YYNGEE. The CDR3 sequence is CASSRTNRGDETQYF. The CDR3 region has the DNA TGTGCCAGCAGCCGAACCAACAGGGGAGACGAGACCCAGTACTTC.

The chain recombines TRBV4-1 with TRBJ2-2; the match to TRBD2 covers 7 bases. Unmatched junction bases numbered 4, after V lost 3 bases and J lost 0 bases. In germline, CDR1 is MGHRA, CDR2 YSYEKL. This CDR3 is 16 amino acids long. CDR3 sequence: CASSQGLAANTGELFF. CDR3 sequence (DNA): TGCGCCAGCAGCCAGGGCCTAGCGGCGAACACCGGGGAGCTGTTTTTT.

This clone showed up just a few times. The gene calls are TRBV5-4 and TRBJ2-1; D assignment may be TRBD1 or TRBD2 (5 bases each). V lost 4 bases to trimming and J lost 8 bases, with 16 bases between them. CDR1 SGHNT and CDR2 YYREEE come from the germline V gene (reference sequence). There are 14 residues in the CDR3. CDR3 sequence (DNA): TGTGCCAGCAGCACGAAATCCGGGGCCGATGAGCAGTTCTTC. Its protein product is CASSTKSGADEQFF. Looking up the rest from reference TRBV5-4 and TRBJ2-1 gives the full variable domain: ETGVTQSPTHLIKTRGQQVTLRCSSQSGHNTVSWYQQALGQGPQFIFQYYREEENGRGNFPPRFSGLQFPNYSSELNVNALELDDSALYLCASSTKSGADEQFFGPGTRLTVL.

The chain couples TRBV6-5 to TRBJ2-7, with D perhaps matching TRBD1 (6 bases). Germline V CDR1 and CDR2: MNHEY, SVGAGI. The CDR3 spans 15 residues. Trimming left V 0 bases short and J 6 bases short, with 15 bases between. CDR3: CASSYSRDRSSEQYF. DNA for the CDR3: TGTGCCAGCAGTTACTCGAGAGACAGGTCGTCCGAGCAGTACTTC.

The chain combines TRBV4-1 with TRBJ1-2; D is unclear. V dropped 1 base and J dropped 1 base, with 22 bases sitting between them. CDR1 and CDR2 from the germline V gene are MGHRA and YSYEKL. There are 19 residues in the CDR3. CDR3 coding DNA: TGCGCCAGCAGCCAAGCCAGGCTTTGGTGGCTGGGAAATAACTATGGCTACACCTTC. Translation: CASSQARLWWLGNNYGYTF.

J is TRBJ1-1 and V is TRBV5-4; the match to TRBD1 covers 9 bases. V was pared by 10 bases and J by 2 bases, with 6 bases of the junction left unmatched. Germline V CDR1 and CDR2: SGHNT, YYREEE (reference sequence). CDR3 size: 13 residues. Here the CDR3 DNA reads TGTGCCGGTGGGGACAGGGCCAACACTGAAGCTTTCTTT. This sequence encodes CAGGDRANTEAFF.

V gene TRBV19 combines with J gene TRBJ2-2, with no clear D. Trimming pared 1 base from V and 5 bases from J, leaving 5 bases between. The CDR3 contains 13 residues. The V gene's germline CDR1 is LNHDA and CDR2 SQIVND (reference sequence). The CDR3 nucleotides are TGTGCCAGTAGTATAGTGGTTACCGGGGAGCTGTTTTTT. Translating it yields CASSIVVTGELFF.

The genes are TRBV15 and TRBJ1-1; D is uncertain. This CDR3 has 11 residues. V lost 9 bases, J lost 7 bases, and 12 bases lay in between. CDR1 LNHNV and CDR2 YYDKDF come from the germline V gene (reference sequence). The CDR3 nucleotides read TGTGCCACGCGACAAGAGGGTGAAGCTTTCTTT. It specifies CATRQEGEAFF.